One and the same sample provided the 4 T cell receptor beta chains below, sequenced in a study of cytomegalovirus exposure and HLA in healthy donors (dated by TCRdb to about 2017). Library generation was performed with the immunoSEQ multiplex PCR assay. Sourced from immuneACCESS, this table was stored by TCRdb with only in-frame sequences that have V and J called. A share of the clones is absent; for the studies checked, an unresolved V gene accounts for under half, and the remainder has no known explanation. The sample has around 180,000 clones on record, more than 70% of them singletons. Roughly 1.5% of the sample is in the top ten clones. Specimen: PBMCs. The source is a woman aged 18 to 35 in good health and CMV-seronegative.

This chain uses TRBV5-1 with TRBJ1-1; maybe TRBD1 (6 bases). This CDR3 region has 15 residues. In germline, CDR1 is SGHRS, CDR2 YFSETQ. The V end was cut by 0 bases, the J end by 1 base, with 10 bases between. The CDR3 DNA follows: TGCGCCAGCAGCTTGGAAACAGGGTGGAACACTGAAGCTTTCTTT. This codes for CASSLETGWNTEAFF.

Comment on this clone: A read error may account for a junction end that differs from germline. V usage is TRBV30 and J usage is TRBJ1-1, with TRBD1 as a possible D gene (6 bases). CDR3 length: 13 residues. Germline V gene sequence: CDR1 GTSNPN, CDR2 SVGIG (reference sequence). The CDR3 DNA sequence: TGTGCCTGGAGTCAGTACCCCCTTCGGACAGTCGGATTT. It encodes CAWSQYPLRTVGF. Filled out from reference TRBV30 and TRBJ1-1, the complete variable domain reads SQTIHQWPATLVQPVGSPLSLECTVEGTSNPNLYWYRQAAGRGLQLLFYSVGIGQISSEVPQNLSASRPQDRQFILSSKKLLLSDSGFYLCAWSQYPLRTVGFGQGTRLTVV.

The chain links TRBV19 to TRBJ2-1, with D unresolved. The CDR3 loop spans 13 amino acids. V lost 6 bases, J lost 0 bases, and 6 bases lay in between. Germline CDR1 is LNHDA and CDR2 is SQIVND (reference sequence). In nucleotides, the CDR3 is TGTGCCAGTAGAGAGAGCTCCTACAATGAGCAGTTCTTC. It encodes CASRESSYNEQFF.

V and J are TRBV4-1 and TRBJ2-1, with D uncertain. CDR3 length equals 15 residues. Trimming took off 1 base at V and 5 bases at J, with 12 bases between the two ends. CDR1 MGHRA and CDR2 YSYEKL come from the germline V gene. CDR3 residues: CASSQGHVVNNEQFF. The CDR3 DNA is TGCGCCAGCAGCCAAGGACATGTCGTTAACAATGAGCAGTTCTTC.